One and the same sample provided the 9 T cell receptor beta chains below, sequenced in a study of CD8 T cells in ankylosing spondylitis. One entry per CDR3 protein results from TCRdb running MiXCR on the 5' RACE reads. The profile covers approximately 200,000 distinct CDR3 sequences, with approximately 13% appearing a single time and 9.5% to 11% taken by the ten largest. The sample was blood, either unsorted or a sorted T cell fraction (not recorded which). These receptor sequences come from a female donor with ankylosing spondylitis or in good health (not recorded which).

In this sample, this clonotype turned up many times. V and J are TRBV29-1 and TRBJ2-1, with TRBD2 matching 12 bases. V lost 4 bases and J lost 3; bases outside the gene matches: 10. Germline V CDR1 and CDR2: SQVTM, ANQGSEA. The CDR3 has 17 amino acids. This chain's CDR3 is CSVARLAGVVDYNEQFF. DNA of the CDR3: TGCAGCGTTGCTAGACTAGCGGGAGTAGTTGACTACAATGAGCAGTTCTTC.

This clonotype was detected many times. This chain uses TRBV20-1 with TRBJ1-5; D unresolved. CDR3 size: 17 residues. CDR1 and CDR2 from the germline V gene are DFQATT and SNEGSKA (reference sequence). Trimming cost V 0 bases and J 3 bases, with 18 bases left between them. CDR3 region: CSARDTGKGFANQPQHF. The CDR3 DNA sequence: TGCAGTGCTAGAGACACGGGTAAAGGGTTCGCCAATCAGCCCCAGCATTTT.

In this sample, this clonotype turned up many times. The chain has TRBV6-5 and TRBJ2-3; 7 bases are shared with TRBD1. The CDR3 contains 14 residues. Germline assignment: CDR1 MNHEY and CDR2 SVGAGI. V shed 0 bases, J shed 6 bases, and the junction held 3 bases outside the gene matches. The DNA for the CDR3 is TGTGCCAGCAGTTACTCAGGGGGCCTGGATACGCAGTATTTT. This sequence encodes CASSYSGGLDTQYF.

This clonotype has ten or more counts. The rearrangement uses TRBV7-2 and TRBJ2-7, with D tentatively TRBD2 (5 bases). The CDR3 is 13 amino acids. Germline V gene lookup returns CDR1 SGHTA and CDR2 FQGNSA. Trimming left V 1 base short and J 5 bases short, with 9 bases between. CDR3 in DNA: TGTGCCAGCAGCTTAGAAAGGACTGACGAGCAGTACTTC. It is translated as CASSLERTDEQYF.

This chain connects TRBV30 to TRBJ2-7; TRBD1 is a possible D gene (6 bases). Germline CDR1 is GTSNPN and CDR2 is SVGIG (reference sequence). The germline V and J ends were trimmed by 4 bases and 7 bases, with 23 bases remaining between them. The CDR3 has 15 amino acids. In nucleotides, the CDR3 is TGTGCCTGGACAACAGGGAGTTTTGTGTCGGATGAGCAGTACTTC. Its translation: CAWTTGSFVSDEQYF.

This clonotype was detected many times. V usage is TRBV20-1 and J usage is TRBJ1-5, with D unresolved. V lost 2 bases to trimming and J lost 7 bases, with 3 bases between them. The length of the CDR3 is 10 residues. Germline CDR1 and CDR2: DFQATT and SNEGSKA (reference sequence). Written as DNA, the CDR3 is TGCAGTGCTAGAAAGCAGCCCCAGCATTTT. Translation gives CSARKQPQHF.

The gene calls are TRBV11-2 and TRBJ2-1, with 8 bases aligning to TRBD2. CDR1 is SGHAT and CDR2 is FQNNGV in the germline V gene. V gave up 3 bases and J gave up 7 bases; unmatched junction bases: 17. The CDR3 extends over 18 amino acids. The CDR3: CASSLGPGGSSLGNEQFF. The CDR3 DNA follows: TGTGCCAGCAGCTTGGGGCCGGGAGGGAGCTCTCTAGGGAATGAGCAGTTCTTC.

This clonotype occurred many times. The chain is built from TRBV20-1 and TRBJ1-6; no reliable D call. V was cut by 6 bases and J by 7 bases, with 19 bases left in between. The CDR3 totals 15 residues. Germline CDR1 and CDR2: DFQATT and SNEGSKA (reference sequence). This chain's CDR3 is CSAEITGLKNSPLHF. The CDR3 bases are TGCAGTGCCGAAATTACCGGGTTAAAAAATTCACCCCTCCACTTT.

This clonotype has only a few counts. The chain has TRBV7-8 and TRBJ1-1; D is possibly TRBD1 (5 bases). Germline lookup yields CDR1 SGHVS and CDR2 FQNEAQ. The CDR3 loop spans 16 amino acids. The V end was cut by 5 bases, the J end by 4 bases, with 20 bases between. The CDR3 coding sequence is TGTGCCAGCAGCCAAGGACGGTCGGGGGGGGGCACTGAAGCTTTCTTT. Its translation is CASSQGRSGGGTEAFF.